This T cell receptor beta chain was recovered during a study of control samples from healthy donors and cancer patients. The CDR3 totals 15 residues. Germline loops: CDR1 LGHDT, CDR2 YNNKEL (reference sequence). Trimming removed 3 bases at V and 8 bases at J, with 14 bases between. Some clones are missing from TCRdb's copy, which holds only in-frame ones; the method was immunoSEQ multiplex PCR. The sample lists under 200,000 clones, approximately 94% occurring once. What was sequenced was blood. The sequence was collected from a woman aged 40-49 years in good health. V is TRBV3-1 (or the pseudogene TRBV3-2) and J is TRBJ1-6, with D possibly matching TRBD1 (6 bases). As DNA, the CDR3 is TGTGCCAGCAGCCACACAGGGATTCGTGATTCACCCCTCCACTTT. This sequence encodes CASSHTGIRDSPLHF.